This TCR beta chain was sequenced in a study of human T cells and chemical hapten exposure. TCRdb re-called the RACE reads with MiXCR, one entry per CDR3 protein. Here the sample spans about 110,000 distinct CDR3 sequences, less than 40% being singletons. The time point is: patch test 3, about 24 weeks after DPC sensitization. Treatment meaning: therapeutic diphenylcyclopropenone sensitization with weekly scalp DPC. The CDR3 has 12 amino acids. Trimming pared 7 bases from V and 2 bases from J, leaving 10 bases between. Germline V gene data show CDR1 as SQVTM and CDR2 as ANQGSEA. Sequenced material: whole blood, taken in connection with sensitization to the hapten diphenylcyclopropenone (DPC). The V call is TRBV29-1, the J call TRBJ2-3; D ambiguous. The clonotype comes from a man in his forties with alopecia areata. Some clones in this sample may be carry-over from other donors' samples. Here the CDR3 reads CSAVPTTDTQYF. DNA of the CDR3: TGCAGCGCCGTTCCAACCACAGATACGCAGTATTTT.